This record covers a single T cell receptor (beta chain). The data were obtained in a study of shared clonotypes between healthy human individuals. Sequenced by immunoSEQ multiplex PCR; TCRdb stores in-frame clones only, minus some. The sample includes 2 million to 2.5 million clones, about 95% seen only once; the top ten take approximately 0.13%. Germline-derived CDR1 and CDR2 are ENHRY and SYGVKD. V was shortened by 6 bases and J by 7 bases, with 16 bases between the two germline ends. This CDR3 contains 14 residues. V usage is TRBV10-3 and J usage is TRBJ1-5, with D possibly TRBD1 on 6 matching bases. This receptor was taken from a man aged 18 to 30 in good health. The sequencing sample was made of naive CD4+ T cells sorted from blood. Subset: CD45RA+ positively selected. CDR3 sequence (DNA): TGTGCCATCAGAGCAGGGGACCTAGGGCAGCCCCAGCATTTT. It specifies CAIRAGDLGQPQHF.